This T cell receptor beta chain stems from a study of cytomegalovirus exposure and HLA in healthy donors. There are 17 residues in the CDR3. The ends were cut back, 5 bases at V and 0 bases at J, with 20 bases in the middle. CDR1 is KGHSH and CDR2 is LQKENI in the germline V gene. This clone was seen once. Its antigen is as yet unknown. Study results and limitations: The later analysis indicated that the majority of CMV-associated TCR beta chains appeared HLA-restricted. Later on, a genetic analysis was performed. It linked a missense variant in DCLRE1C with V- and J-gene trimming of TCR beta. Through in vitro validation, three CMV-associated chains were shown to be specific for CMV antigens. In terms of immune exposure information, only CMV serostatus was available.

PCR amplification relied on 60 Vbeta primers (plus 13 Jbeta primers). Produced via immunoSEQ multiplex PCR; TCRdb's table is partial and in-frame only. The sample includes 200,000 to 250,000 clones, 85% of them seen just once. Specimen: PBMCs. This chain joins TRBV18 and TRBJ2-7, with D perhaps TRBD1 (6 bases). The sequence was collected from a human donor in good health. The CDR3 bases are TGTGCCAGCTCATCCTCACTCGGACAGAAGGGCTCCTACGAGCAGTACTTC. As protein: CASSSSLGQKGSYEQYF.